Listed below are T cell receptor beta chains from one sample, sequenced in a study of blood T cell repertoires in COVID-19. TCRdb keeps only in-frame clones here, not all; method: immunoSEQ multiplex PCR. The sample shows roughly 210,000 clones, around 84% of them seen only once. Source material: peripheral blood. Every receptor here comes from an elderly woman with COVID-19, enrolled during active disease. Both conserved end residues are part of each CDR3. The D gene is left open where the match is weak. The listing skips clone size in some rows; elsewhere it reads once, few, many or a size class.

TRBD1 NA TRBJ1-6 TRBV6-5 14 CASSTGVVSSPLHF TGTGCCAGCAGCACAGGGGTCGTGAGTTCACCCCTCCACTTT
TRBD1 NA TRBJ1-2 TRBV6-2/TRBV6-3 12 CASSYATGIYTF TGTGCCAGCAGTTACGCGACAGGGATCTACACCTTC
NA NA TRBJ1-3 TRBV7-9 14 CASSFSTVGNTIYF TGTGCCAGCAGCTTTTCGACAGTCGGAAACACCATATATTTT
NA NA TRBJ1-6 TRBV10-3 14 CAISENRDNSPLHF TGTGCCATCAGTGAGAACAGGGATAATTCACCCCTCCACTTT
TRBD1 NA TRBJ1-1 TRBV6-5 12 CASSRGQAEAFF TGTGCCAGCAGCAGGGGGCAGGCTGAAGCTTTCTTT
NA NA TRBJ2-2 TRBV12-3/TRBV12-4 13 CASSFGRAGELFF TGTGCCAGCAGTTTCGGGCGGGCCGGGGAGCTGTTTTTT
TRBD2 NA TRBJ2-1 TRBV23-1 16 CASTQEGLAGGNEQFF TGCGCCAGCACCCAAGAGGGGCTAGCGGGGGGGAATGAGCAGTTCTTC
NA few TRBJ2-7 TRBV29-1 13 CSAGRGLPYEQYF TGCAGCGCCGGCAGGGGACTACCCTACGAGCAGTACTTC
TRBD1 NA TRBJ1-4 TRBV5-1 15 CASSPRQGPNEKLFF TGCGCCAGCAGCCCGAGACAGGGTCCAAATGAAAAACTGTTTTTT
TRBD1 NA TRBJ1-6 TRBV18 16 CASSPPGQGTKSPLHF TGTGCCAGCTCCCCTCCGGGACAGGGTACGAAATCACCCCTCCACTTT
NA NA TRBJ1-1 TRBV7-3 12 CASSRGGTEAFF TGTGCCAGCAGCCGAGGTGGAACTGAAGCTTTCTTT
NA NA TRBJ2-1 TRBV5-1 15 CASSLGQSSYNEQFF TGCGCCAGCAGCTTGGGACAGAGCTCCTACAATGAGCAGTTCTTC
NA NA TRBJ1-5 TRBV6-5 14 CATRGGVGNQPQHF TGTGCCACCCGAGGGGGAGTCGGCAATCAGCCCCAGCATTTT
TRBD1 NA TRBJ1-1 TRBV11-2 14 CASSLTGGVTEAFF TGTGCCAGCAGCTTAACAGGGGGCGTCACTGAAGCTTTCTTT
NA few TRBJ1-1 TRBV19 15 CASSIRAGFTTEAFF TGTGCCAGTAGTATTAGGGCAGGGTTTACCACTGAAGCTTTCTTT
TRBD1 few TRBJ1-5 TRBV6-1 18 CASSEALGQGDRGQPQHF TGTGCCAGCAGTGAAGCGTTGGGACAGGGGGATCGGGGCCAGCCCCAGCATTTT
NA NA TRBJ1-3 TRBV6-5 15 CASSRSGEGRNTIYF TGTGCCAGCAGCCGCTCGGGGGAAGGTAGAAACACCATATATTTT
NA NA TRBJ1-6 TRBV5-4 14 CASSLQGMNSPLHF TGTGCCAGCAGCTTACAGGGTATGAATTCACCCCTCCACTTT
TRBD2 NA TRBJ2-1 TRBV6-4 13 CASSSGGGNEQFF TGTGCCAGCAGTAGCGGGGGCGGGAATGAGCAGTTCTTC
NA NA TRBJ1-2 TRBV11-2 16 CASSVYSGTKSGGYTF TGTGCCAGCAGCGTCTACTCAGGGACTAAGTCGGGAGGCTACACCTTC
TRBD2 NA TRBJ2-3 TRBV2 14 CASSETSGGNTQYF TGTGCCAGCAGTGAGACTAGCGGGGGCAACACGCAGTATTTT
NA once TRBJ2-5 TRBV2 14 CASSGQGGKETQYF TGTGCCAGCAGTGGACAGGGAGGTAAAGAGACCCAGTACTTC
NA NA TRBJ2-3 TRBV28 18 CASRPSLGGGWGTDTQYF TGTGCCAGCAGACCTTCCTTAGGTGGGGGGTGGGGGACAGATACGCAGTATTTT
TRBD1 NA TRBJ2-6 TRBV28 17 CASSRTGGISGANVLTF TGTGCCAGCAGTAGGACAGGGGGCATCTCTGGGGCCAACGTCCTGACTTTC
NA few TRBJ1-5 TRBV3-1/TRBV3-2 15 CASSQGGGGYQPQHF TGTGCCAGCAGCCAAGGAGGGGGGGGGTATCAGCCCCAGCATTTT
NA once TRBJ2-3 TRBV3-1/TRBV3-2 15 CASSQVRRLADTQYF TGTGCCAGCAGCCAAGTACGCCGGTTAGCAGATACGCAGTATTTT
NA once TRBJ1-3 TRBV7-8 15 CASSFTRDSGNTIYF TGTGCCAGCAGCTTCACCCGGGACTCTGGAAACACCATATATTTT
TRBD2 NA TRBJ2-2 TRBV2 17 CASSRTSGGVNTGELFF TGTGCCAGCAGCAGGACTAGCGGGGGGGTGAACACCGGGGAGCTGTTTTTT
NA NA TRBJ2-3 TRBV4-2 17 CASSQVKVGGLADTQYF TGTGCCAGCAGCCAAGTTAAAGTGGGGGGGCTTGCAGATACGCAGTATTTT
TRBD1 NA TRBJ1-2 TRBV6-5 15 CASSRTGALIYGYTF TGTGCCAGCAGTAGGACAGGGGCCCTTATATATGGCTACACCTTC
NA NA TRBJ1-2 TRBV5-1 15 CASSYAGEVNYGYTF TGCGCCAGCAGTTACGCAGGGGAAGTTAACTATGGCTACACCTTC
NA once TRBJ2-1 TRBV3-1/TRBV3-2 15 CASSQAPRGSNEQFF TGTGCCAGCAGCCAAGCGCCCAGGGGTAGCAATGAGCAGTTCTTC